This entry lists 18 T cell receptor beta chains sequenced from one sample in a study of glioma-infiltrating T cells. The iRepertoire nested amplicon-rescue multiplex PCR amplified TCR alpha and beta CDR3s from RNA. TCRdb analysed the multiplex PCR reads with MiXCR anew, one entry per CDR3 protein. The table lists some 160,000 distinct CDR3 sequences, around 40% of them singletons, with roughly 5.4% in the top ten. The sequenced sample was glioma tissue, nonneoplastic brain tissue, or PBMCs (not recorded which). Receptor source: a human donor with low-grade glioma or glioblastoma, undergoing nonglioma brain surgery, or in good health (not recorded which).

Only a few counts were recorded for this clonotype. V gene TRBV7-6 combines with J gene TRBJ1-3; D not resolved. Trimming shortened V by 0 bases and J by 0 bases, and 9 bases separated the two germline ends. CDR1 SGHVS and CDR2 FNYEAQ come from the germline V gene. This CDR3 is built from 16 residues. CDR3 in DNA: TGTGCCAGCAGCTTAGCCGTATTGAGCTCTGGAAACACCATATATTTT. Its protein is CASSLAVLSSGNTIYF.

The chain employs TRBV20-1 and TRBJ1-5; D not resolved. The CDR3 is made up of 11 amino acids. V gave up 5 bases and J gave up 12 bases, with 14 bases separating them. Germline V CDR1 and CDR2: DFQATT, SNEGSKA (reference sequence). DNA of the CDR3: TGCAGTGCTCCAGGTTCCAAGCGCCAGCATTTT. It specifies CSAPGSKRQHF.

This chain uses TRBV29-1 with TRBJ2-1; 9 nucleotides align to TRBD2. Per the germline V gene, CDR1 is SQVTM and CDR2 is ANQGSEA. V lost 4 bases, J lost 9 bases, and 7 bases stayed unmatched. CDR3 length: 13 residues. This CDR3 reads CSVAPSGIREQFF. The CDR3 nucleotides are TGCAGCGTTGCGCCTAGCGGGATACGTGAGCAGTTCTTC.

This clonotype has more than one count but fewer than ten. The chain carries TRBV5-1 and TRBJ1-2; D possibly corresponds to TRBD1 (5 bases). Trimming shortened V by 5 bases and J by 4 bases, and 21 bases separated the two germline ends. Germline CDR1 reads SGHRS; CDR2 reads YFSETQ. CDR3 length equals 16 residues. In DNA, the CDR3 is TGCGCCAGCAGTCCCGGGGGTTCTCGGGAAATCTATGGCTACACCTTC. This sequence encodes CASSPGGSREIYGYTF.

A remark on this clonotype: The junction shows a germline mismatch at one end, possibly a read error. V usage is TRBV6-1 and J usage is TRBJ2-3; 8 bases align to TRBD2. CDR3 length: 16 residues. In germline, CDR1 is MNHNS, CDR2 SASEGT. The CDR3 region has the DNA TGCGCCAGCAGTGTCCCCTCGCGGGAGGGCACAGATACGCAGTATTTT. This translates into CASSVPSREGTDTQYF.

The sample holds many counts of this clonotype. CDR3 in DNA: TGTGCCAGCAGTTTTGGGCAGGGCTACGAGCAGTACTTC. It translates to CASSFGQGYEQYF. This sequence joins TRBV12-3 or TRBV12-4 and TRBJ2-7; a weak D match, TRBD1 (5 bases). Trimming stripped 3 bases from V and 3 bases from J, with 9 bases between. CDR3 size: 13 residues.

Comments on this clonotype: The junction and the germline gene differ at one end; a read error may be behind it. The chain combines TRBV7-2 with TRBJ2-3, with D tentatively TRBD1 (5 bases). In germline, CDR1 is SGHTA, CDR2 FQGNSA. This CDR3 region has 15 residues. DNA for the CDR3: TGTGCCAGCAACTTAGGGGTCGGCAGCACAGATACGCAGTATTTT. Translation gives CASNLGVGSTDTQYF.

This clonotype was observed a few times. This chain uses TRBV3-1 with TRBJ2-3; D is unclear. The CDR3 length is 16 residues. V lost 0 bases and J lost 2, with 12 bases in between. The germline CDR1 and CDR2 sequences are LGHDT and YNNKEL (reference sequence). DNA of the CDR3: TGTGCCAGCAGCCAAGACCTCTCCGCGGACACAGATACGCAGTATTTT. It specifies CASSQDLSADTDTQYF.

As for this clonotype: This may stem from a read error, because a much larger clone lies one nucleotide away. CDR3 protein: CASSIRQGNYEEYF. The CDR3 DNA is TGTGCCAGCAGTATCAGACAGGGGAACTACGAGGAGTACTTC. The genes are TRBV6-1 and TRBJ2-7, with 8 bases fitting TRBD1. CDR1 is MNHNS, CDR2 SASEGT, per germline. CDR3 length: 14 amino acids.

This clonotype came up many times. The rearrangement uses TRBV7-9 and TRBJ1-4, with D perhaps TRBD1 (5 bases). CDR1 is SEHNR, CDR2 FQNEAQ, per germline (reference sequence). This CDR3 has 14 amino acids. V was cut by 6 bases and J by 3 bases, with 11 bases left in between. The chain's CDR3 is CASSIGTANEKLFF. In DNA form, the CDR3 reads TGTGCCAGCAGTATCGGGACGGCTAATGAAAAACTGTTTTTT.

J is TRBJ2-5 and V is TRBV18; 7 nucleotides align to TRBD1. This CDR3 spans 15 amino acids. V dropped 5 bases and J dropped 3; count of bases not matched to a gene: 9. Per germline, CDR1 KGHSH and CDR2 LQKENI. CDR3 nucleotide sequence: TGTGCCAGCTCATCCTCTTGGACAGGAAAAGAGACCCAGTACTTC. Its protein product is CASSSSWTGKETQYF.

A remark on this clonotype: One base away lies a much larger clone, so this may be a sequencing read error. The chain carries TRBV10-3 and TRBJ2-1; 8 bases fit TRBD2. Germline trimming cut 3 bases from V and 10 bases from J; bases unmatched to any gene: 11. Germline V gene data show CDR1 as ENHRY and CDR2 as SYGVKD. The CDR3 runs 15 residues. CDR3 DNA: TGTGCCATCAGTGATCCCGGGAATAGCGGGAAAGAGCAGTTCTTC. Translating it yields CAISDPGNSGKEQFF.

Notes on this clonotype: Because the CDR3 is missing its conserved closing phenylalanine or tryptophan, this is likely a read error. This chain's CDR3 is CASSPWAYNEQFS. CDR3 nucleotide sequence: TGTGCCAGCAGCCCCTGGGCCTACAATGAGCAGTTCTCC. This sequence joins TRBV14 and TRBJ2-1; D is unclear. This CDR3 has 13 amino acids. Germline loops: CDR1 SGHDN, CDR2 FVKESK. V lost 4 bases, J lost 2 bases, and 6 bases lay in between.

This chain uses TRBV13 with TRBJ2-1; possibly TRBD2 for D (7 bases). CDR1 is PRHDT and CDR2 is FYEKMQ in the germline V gene (reference sequence). The CDR3 spans 16 residues. Trimming left V 6 bases short and J 6 bases short, with 21 bases between. The CDR3 here is CASRRGTNGSGNEQFF. The CDR3 bases are TGTGCCAGCAGAAGGGGGACTAACGGGAGTGGCAATGAGCAGTTCTTC. Supplemented by reference TRBV13 and TRBJ2-1, the full variable domain reads AAGVIQSPRHLIKEKRETATLKCYPIPRHDTVYWYQQGPGQDPQFLISFYEKMQSDKGSIPDRFSAQQFSDYHSELNMSSLELGDSALYFCASRRGTNGSGNEQFFGPGTRLTVL.

This clonotype was recorded a few times. This CDR3 is CASSHGTGGAGGNQPQHF. As DNA, the CDR3 is TGTGCCAGCAGTCACGGGACAGGGGGAGCGGGAGGCAATCAGCCCCAGCATTTT. This rearrangement joins TRBV2 to TRBJ1-5; TRBD1 matches 11 bases. V lost 5 bases to trimming and J lost 2 bases; unmatched junction nucleotides: 11. Germline CDR1 reads SNHLY; CDR2 reads FYNNEI. The CDR3 loop spans 18 amino acids.

This clonotype was seen at least ten times. The rearrangement joins TRBV7-6 to TRBJ2-1; D may be TRBD1 or TRBD2 (7 bases each). V was pared by 2 bases and J by 7 bases, with 18 bases between. This CDR3 is built from 16 residues. CDR1 and CDR2 from the germline V gene are SGHVS and FNYEAQ. CDR3 amino acids: CASSLWPRGGINEQFF. The DNA of the CDR3 is TGTGCCAGCAGCTTATGGCCCAGGGGGGGCATAAATGAGCAGTTCTTC.

The table lists this clonotype with a count of one. This may arise from a read error, as a much more abundant clone is one base away. This rearrangement joins TRBV6-1 to TRBJ2-5; 7 positions agree with TRBD2. This CDR3 comprises 14 residues. Germline V gene data show CDR1 as MNHNS and CDR2 as SASEGT. This CDR3 reads CASSEVAGRETEYF. CDR3 sequence (DNA): TGTGCCAGCAGTGAAGTCGCAGGGAGGGAGACCGAGTACTTC.

Points on this clonotype: A read error is possible here, since a much larger clone lies one base away. J is TRBJ1-3 and V is TRBV28, with 7 bases matching TRBD1. Germline lookup yields CDR1 MDHEN and CDR2 SYDVKM. V shed 5 bases and J 3 bases; nucleotides not matched to a gene: 7. This CDR3 spans 15 amino acids. In DNA, the CDR3 is TGTGCCAGCAGTCCGGCTAACAGGGGTGGAAACACCATATATTTT. It translates to CASSPANRGGNTIYF.